This TCR beta chain was retrieved from a study of OX40 agonist ivuxolimab in advanced cancers. Study in general: Six ivuxolimab dose levels, 0.01 to 10 mg/kg, were given intravenously every 2 weeks. Among those enrolled, mean age was about 62 years (range about 23 to 80) and 75% to 85% were male.

The V end lost 3 bases, the J end lost 8 bases, and 17 bases lay between the germline ends. The germline gives CDR1 SGHRS, CDR2 YFSETQ. The CDR3 runs 14 residues. Profiling relied on immunoSEQ multiplex PCR, and the TCRdb table lists in-frame clones only, not all of them. The sample records 70,000 to 85,000 clones, around 90% being singletons. The gene calls are TRBV5-1 and TRBJ1-2; tentatively, D is TRBD1 (6 bases). The sequencing here drew on CD4+ or CD8+ T cells sorted from blood, taken in a trial of the OX40 agonist ivuxolimab. The receptor's source is an adult with an advanced solid tumor such as melanoma, head and neck, liver or kidney cancer. The CDR3 DNA reads as TGCGCCAGCAGCTCGTCACAGGGTTCGGGAGGCTACACCTTC. Its protein is CASSSSQGSGGYTF.